The T cell receptor (beta chain) under discussion was sequenced for a study of Graves' ophthalmopathy and Graves' hyperthyroidism. Notes on the study in general: Most thyroid clonotypes with frequency above 0.001 were detected in blood too. Ophthalmopathy was separated from stable hyperthyroidism by a 13-signature model with 87.88% sensitivity and around 84% specificity.

The sequenced template was RNA, covering the TCR beta CDR3 region. Investigators did first-round RT-PCR with HTBI primers, then second-round multiplex PCR. TCRdb used MiXCR to reprocess the multiplex PCR reads, holding one entry per CDR3 protein. In the table there are 400,000 or so distinct CDR3 sequences, 15% to 19% of which are singletons. This clonotype was detected many times. Antigen: not known. The CDR3 is 16 amino acids. Trimming took off 1 base at V and 3 bases at J, with 15 bases between the two ends. Over 18 months of follow-up, stable hyperthyroidism required that no ophthalmopathy appear. This chain connects TRBV12-3 or TRBV12-4 to TRBJ1-1, with D perhaps matching TRBD1 (5 bases). The sequenced material came from peripheral blood. This TCR came from a woman aged 18-30 years with stable Graves' hyperthyroidism. The CDR3 here is CASSLGWGDEDTEAFF. The DNA of the CDR3 is TGTGCCAGCAGTTTAGGGTGGGGGGACGAGGACACTGAAGCTTTCTTT.